Reported below is one T cell receptor (beta chain). The assay was immunoSEQ multiplex PCR, and TCRdb's table has in-frame clones only and misses some. The sample records a few hundred thousand clones, roughly 87% being singletons. With V trimmed by 0 bases and J by 2 bases, 5 bases remained unmatched. The CDR3 is 16 residues long. CDR1 MGHRA and CDR2 YSYEKL come from the germline V gene. The data were taken from a study of blood T cell repertoires in COVID-19. Study details: The samples span acute and convalescent COVID-19 from the United States, Italy and Spain. PBMCs, B-cell-depleted T cells, or T cells provided the cDNA or gDNA that made up the material.

The clonotype originates from a woman between 45 and 60 years old who had recovered from COVID-19. Specimen: peripheral blood. This chain links TRBV4-1 with TRBJ2-5, with 8 bases aligning to TRBD2. This CDR3 reads CASSQDGGLVQETQYF. CDR3 sequence (DNA): TGCGCCAGCAGCCAAGATGGGGGACTAGTGCAAGAGACCCAGTACTTC.